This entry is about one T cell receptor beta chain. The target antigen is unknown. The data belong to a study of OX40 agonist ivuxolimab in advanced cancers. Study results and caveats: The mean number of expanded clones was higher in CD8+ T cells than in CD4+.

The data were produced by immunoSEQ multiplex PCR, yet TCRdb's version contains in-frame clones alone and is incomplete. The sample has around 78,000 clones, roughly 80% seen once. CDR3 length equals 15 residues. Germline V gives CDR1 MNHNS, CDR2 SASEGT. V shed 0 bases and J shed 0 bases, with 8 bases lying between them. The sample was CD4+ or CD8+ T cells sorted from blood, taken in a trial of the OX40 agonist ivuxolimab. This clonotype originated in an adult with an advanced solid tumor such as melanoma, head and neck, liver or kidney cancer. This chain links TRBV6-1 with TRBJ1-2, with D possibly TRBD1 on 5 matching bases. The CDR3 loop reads CASSEAQGSNYGYTF. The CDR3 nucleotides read TGTGCCAGCAGTGAAGCGCAGGGCTCTAACTATGGCTACACCTTC.